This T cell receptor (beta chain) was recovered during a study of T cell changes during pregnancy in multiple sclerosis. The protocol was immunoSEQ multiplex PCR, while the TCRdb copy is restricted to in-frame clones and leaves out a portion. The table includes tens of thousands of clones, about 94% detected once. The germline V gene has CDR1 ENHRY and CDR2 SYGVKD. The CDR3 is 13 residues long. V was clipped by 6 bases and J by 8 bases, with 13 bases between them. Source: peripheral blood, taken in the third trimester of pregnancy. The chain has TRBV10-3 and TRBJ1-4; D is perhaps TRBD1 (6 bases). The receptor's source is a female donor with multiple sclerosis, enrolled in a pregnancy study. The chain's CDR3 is CAIRERTAEKLFF. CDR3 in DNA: TGTGCCATCAGGGAGAGGACAGCCGAAAAACTGTTTTTT.